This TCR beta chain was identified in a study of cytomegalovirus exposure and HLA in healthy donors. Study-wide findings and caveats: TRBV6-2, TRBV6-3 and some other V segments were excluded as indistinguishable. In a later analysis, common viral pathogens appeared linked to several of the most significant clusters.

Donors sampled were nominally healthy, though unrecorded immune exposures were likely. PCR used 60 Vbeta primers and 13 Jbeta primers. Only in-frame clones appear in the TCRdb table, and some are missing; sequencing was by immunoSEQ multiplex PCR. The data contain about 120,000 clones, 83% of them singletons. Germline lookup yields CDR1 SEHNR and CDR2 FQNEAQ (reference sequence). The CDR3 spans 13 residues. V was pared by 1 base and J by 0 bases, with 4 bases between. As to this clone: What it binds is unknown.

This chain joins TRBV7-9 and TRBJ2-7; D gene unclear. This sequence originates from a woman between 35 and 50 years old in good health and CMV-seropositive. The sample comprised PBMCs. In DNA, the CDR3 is TGTGCCAGCAGCTTAGGACACTCCTACGAGCAGTACTTC. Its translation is CASSLGHSYEQYF.